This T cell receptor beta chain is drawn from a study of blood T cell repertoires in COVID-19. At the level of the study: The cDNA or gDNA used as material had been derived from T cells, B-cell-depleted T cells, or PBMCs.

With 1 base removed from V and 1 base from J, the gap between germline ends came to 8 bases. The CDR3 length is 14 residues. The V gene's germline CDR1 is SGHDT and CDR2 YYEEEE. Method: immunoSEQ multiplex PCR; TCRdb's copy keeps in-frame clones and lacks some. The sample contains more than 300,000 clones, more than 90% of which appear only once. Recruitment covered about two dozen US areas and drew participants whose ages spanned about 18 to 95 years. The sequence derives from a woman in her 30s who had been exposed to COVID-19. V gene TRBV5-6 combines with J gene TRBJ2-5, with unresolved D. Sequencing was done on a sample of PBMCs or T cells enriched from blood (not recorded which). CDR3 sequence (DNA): TGTGCCAGCAGCTTGAACCAGATCCAAGAGACCCAGTACTTC. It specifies CASSLNQIQETQYF.